This is a list of T cell receptor beta chains from one sample in a study of T cells in Graves' hyperthyroidism and ophthalmopathy. In TCRdb, the multiplex PCR reads were re-called with MiXCR into one record per CDR3 protein. This sample has roughly 350,000 distinct CDR3 sequences, with approximately 14% found just once. The sample consisted of blood. The origin of the receptors is a woman aged 40 to 50 with Graves' ophthalmopathy. Both conserved end residues are part of each CDR3. Each record gives: CDR3 length, J gene, D gene, clone size, V gene, CDR3 DNA, CDR3 protein. The D gene is left open where the match is weak. A clone size is listed for some rows: how often the clone was seen (once, few, many), or a class if it is expanded.

length: 19
J: TRBJ1-5
D: TRBD1
size: many
V: TRBV7-8
DNA: TGTGCCAGCAGCCCTCAACAGGGGAGCGGGGTGTATAGCAATCAGCCCCAGCATTTT
CDR3: CASSPQQGSGVYSNQPQHF

length: 24
J: TRBJ2-1
D: TRBD2
size: many
V: TRBV11-2
DNA: TGTGCCAGCAGCTTAGATCTACCGCGGGATAGACTAGCGGGAGGGCCTTTGCTGGTCGATGAGCAGTTCTTC
CDR3: CASSLDLPRDRLAGGPLLVDEQFF

length: 18
J: TRBJ2-5
D: -
size: -
V: TRBV3-1
DNA: TGTGCCAGCAGCCAAGATTCCACCTTTGAGAGACTACAAGAGACCCAGTACTTC
CDR3: CASSQDSTFERLQETQYF

length: 14
J: TRBJ2-3
D: -
size: few
V: TRBV5-6
DNA: TGTGCCAGCACCAGACTAAGACAGACAGATACGCAGTATTTT
CDR3: CASTRLRQTDTQYF

length: 18
J: TRBJ2-5
D: -
size: many
V: TRBV28
DNA: TGTGCCAGCAGCTTTCGGCAGGGCAGAGGGATCGACGAAGAGACCCAGTACTTC
CDR3: CASSFRQGRGIDEETQYF

length: 14
J: TRBJ2-5
D: TRBD1
size: -
V: TRBV7-2
DNA: TGTGCCAGCAGCTTAGGTCGGAAGGGGGCGACCCAGTACTTC
CDR3: CASSLGRKGATQYF

length: 19
J: TRBJ2-7
D: TRBD2
size: few
V: TRBV5-8
DNA: TGTGCCAGCAGCCCCAGGGGAAGGGATCTGGCGGGAGGGAGTAACGAGCAGTACTTC
CDR3: CASSPRGRDLAGGSNEQYF

length: 12
J: TRBJ1-1
D: -
size: many
V: TRBV5-4
DNA: TGTGCCAGCAGCGATGTAAACACTGAAGCTTTCTTT
CDR3: CASSDVNTEAFF

length: 15
J: TRBJ2-5
D: TRBD1
size: -
V: TRBV20-1
DNA: TGCAGTGCTAGAGAGGTGGACAGGGTGGGAGAGACCCAGTACTTC
CDR3: CSAREVDRVGETQYF

length: 13
J: TRBJ1-1
D: -
size: many
V: TRBV6-2/TRBV6-3
DNA: TGTGCCAGCAGTTACGAGGGGTTAACTGAAGCTTTCTTT
CDR3: CASSYEGLTEAFF

length: 12
J: TRBJ2-7
D: -
size: many
V: TRBV10-3
DNA: TGTGCCATCAGTGACGACAGCTACGAGCAGTACTTC
CDR3: CAISDDSYEQYF

length: 15
J: TRBJ2-7
D: TRBD2
size: many
V: TRBV14
DNA: TGTGCCAGCAGCCAAGGCCTAGCGGTGACCTACGAGCAGTACTTC
CDR3: CASSQGLAVTYEQYF

length: 13
J: TRBJ2-3
D: TRBD2
size: many
V: TRBV6-1
DNA: TGTGCCAGCGGGGGACTAGCCATAAATACGCAGTATTTT
CDR3: CASGGLAINTQYF

length: 13
J: TRBJ2-7
D: -
size: many
V: TRBV11-2
DNA: TGTGCCAGCAGCTTAAATGCAGGGAAAGAGCAGTACTTC
CDR3: CASSLNAGKEQYF

length: 15
J: TRBJ1-5
D: -
size: many
V: TRBV15
DNA: TGTGCCACCAGCAGAGATCGAGGGAATTCCCAGCCCCAGCATTTT
CDR3: CATSRDRGNSQPQHF

length: 19
J: TRBJ2-5
D: TRBD2
size: few
V: TRBV28
DNA: TGTGCCAGCAGTTTATCGACTAGCGGGAGGGCCCGGTACCAAGAGACCCAGTACTTC
CDR3: CASSLSTSGRARYQETQYF

length: 16
J: TRBJ2-7
D: TRBD2
size: many
V: TRBV7-8
DNA: TGTGCCAGCGGACCTCTCATAGCGGGAGTGAAATACGAGCAGTACTTC
CDR3: CASGPLIAGVKYEQYF

length: 14
J: TRBJ1-2
D: -
size: many
V: TRBV7-2
DNA: TGTGCCAGCAGCTTAGCGCCCAGGGGCTATGGCTACACCTTC
CDR3: CASSLAPRGYGYTF

length: 15
J: TRBJ2-7
D: TRBD2
size: once
V: TRBV20-1
DNA: TGCAGTGCTAGATCGGGACTAGCGGGACCGGACGAGCAGTACTTC
CDR3: CSARSGLAGPDEQYF

length: 14
J: TRBJ2-5
D: -
size: few
V: TRBV7-9
DNA: TGTGCCGCAAGGAAGGCTAGCGATGGGGAGACCCAGTACTTC
CDR3: CAARKASDGETQYF

length: 14
J: TRBJ2-5
D: TRBD2
size: many
V: TRBV12-3/TRBV12-4
DNA: TGTGCCAGCAGAATTAGCGGGAGTGGAGAGACCCAGTACTTC
CDR3: CASRISGSGETQYF

length: 13
J: TRBJ2-7
D: -
size: many
V: TRBV27
DNA: TGTGCCAGCAGTTTTGGTTCCCGGACCGAGCAGTACTTC
CDR3: CASSFGSRTEQYF

length: 14
J: TRBJ2-5
D: -
size: -
V: TRBV7-9
DNA: TGTGCCAGCAGCTTCCGGGGGATCCAAGAGACCCAGTACTTC
CDR3: CASSFRGIQETQYF

length: 15
J: TRBJ2-3
D: -
size: -
V: TRBV28
DNA: TGTGCCAGCAGTTTAGGTCCTCCTGTGGGGGATACGCAGTATTTT
CDR3: CASSLGPPVGDTQYF

length: 16
J: TRBJ2-2
D: -
size: -
V: TRBV18
DNA: TGTGCCAGCTCCCTTTGGGTTGTGAAGAACACCGGGGAGCTGTTTTTT
CDR3: CASSLWVVKNTGELFF

length: 15
J: TRBJ1-1
D: TRBD1
size: -
V: TRBV6-4
DNA: TGTGCCAGCAGCGTGACAGGGGGCCGGAACACTGAAGCTTTCTTT
CDR3: CASSVTGGRNTEAFF

length: 10
J: TRBJ2-5
D: -
size: few
V: TRBV3-1
DNA: TGTGCTACGGGCGGCGAGACCCAGTACTTC
CDR3: CATGGETQYF

length: 16
J: TRBJ1-4
D: TRBD1
size: many
V: TRBV28
DNA: TGTGCCAGCAGGGACCTGACAGGGGCTGCCCATGAAAAACTGTTTTTT
CDR3: CASRDLTGAAHEKLFF

length: 11
J: TRBJ2-7
D: -
size: many
V: TRBV2
DNA: TGTGCCAGCAGTGTAAAGTACGAGCAGTACTTC
CDR3: CASSVKYEQYF

length: 13
J: TRBJ2-7
D: -
size: many
V: TRBV18
DNA: TGTGCCAGCTCACCAGGGTTGGTATACGAGCAGTACTTC
CDR3: CASSPGLVYEQYF

length: 12
J: TRBJ2-1
D: TRBD2
size: many
V: TRBV7-8
DNA: TGTGCCAGCAGCTCTCGACTAGCGGGAGCATTCTTC
CDR3: CASSSRLAGAFF

length: 18
J: TRBJ2-5
D: TRBD2
size: -
V: TRBV4-1
DNA: TGCGCCAGCAGCCAGGGGAGATCAAGGACTAGCGGACAAGAGACCCAGTACTTC
CDR3: CASSQGRSRTSGQETQYF